Below, one T cell receptor beta chain is given with its context. Its antigen is not known. The sample belongs to a study of T-cell memory formation after mild COVID-19. Study context: Largely donor-specific TCR clusters were found.

Researchers used 5'RACE with constant-segment primers to make TCR alpha and TCR beta cDNA libraries that carry sample barcodes and UMIs. TCRdb reprocessed the 5' RACE reads via MiXCR and lists one record per CDR3 protein. The sample has a few hundred thousand distinct CDR3 sequences, approximately 18% seen once. Study-wide results and caveats: Contracting CD8+ clones were enriched in EMRA, CD4+ mainly in CM and EM.

V lost 3 bases to trimming and J lost 3 bases; unmatched junction nucleotides: 9. CDR1 SGHDT and CDR2 YYEEEE come from the germline V gene. The CDR3 covers 16 residues. This TCR was sampled from a man between 18 and 29 years old who had mild COVID-19 (a few samples of this study predate the infection). Cell type and time point are not known. The gene calls are TRBV5-6 and TRBJ2-1; 7 bases fit TRBD2. Sequences were obtained from PBMCs or a T cell subset sorted from them (not recorded which). The CDR3 protein is CASSSNTRGDYNEQFF. The CDR3 coding sequence is TGTGCCAGCAGCTCAAATACACGGGGGGACTACAATGAGCAGTTCTTC.